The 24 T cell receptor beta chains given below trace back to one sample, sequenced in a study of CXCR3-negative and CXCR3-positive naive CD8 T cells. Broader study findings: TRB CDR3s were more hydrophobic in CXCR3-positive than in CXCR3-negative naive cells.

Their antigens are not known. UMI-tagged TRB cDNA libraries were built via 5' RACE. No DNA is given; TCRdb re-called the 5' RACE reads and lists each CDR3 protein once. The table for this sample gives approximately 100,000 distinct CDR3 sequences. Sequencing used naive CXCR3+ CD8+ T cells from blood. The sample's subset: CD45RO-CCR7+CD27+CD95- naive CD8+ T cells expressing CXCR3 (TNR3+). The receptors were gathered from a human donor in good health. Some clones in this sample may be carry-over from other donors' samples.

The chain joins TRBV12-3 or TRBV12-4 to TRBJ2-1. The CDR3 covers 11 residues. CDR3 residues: CASSLNHEQYF.

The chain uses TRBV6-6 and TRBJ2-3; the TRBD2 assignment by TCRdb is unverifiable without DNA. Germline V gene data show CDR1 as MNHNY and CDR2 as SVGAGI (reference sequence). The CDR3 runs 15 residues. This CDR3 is CASSYASDHTDTQYF.

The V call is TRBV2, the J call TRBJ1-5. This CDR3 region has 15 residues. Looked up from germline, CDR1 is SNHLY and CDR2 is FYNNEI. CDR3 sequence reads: CASLAGRTSNQPPHF.

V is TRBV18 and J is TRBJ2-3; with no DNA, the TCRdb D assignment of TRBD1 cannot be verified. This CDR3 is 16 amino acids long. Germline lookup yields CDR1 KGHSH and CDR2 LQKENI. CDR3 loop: CASSPPPGQGMNTQYF.

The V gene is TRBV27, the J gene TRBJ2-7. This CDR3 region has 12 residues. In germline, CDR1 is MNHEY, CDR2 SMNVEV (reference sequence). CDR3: CASSFITGEQYF.

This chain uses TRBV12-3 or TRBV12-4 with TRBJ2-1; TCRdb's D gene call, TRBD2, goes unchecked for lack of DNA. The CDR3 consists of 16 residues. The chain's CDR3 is CASSEGAGVSYNEQFF.

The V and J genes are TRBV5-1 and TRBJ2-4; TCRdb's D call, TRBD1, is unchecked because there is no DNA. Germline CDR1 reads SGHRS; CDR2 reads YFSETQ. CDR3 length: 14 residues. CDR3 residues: CASSPDRIWDIQYF.

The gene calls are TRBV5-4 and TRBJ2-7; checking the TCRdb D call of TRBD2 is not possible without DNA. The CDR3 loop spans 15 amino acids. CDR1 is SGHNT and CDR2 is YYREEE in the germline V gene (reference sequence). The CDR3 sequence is CASSLTSVSSYEQYF.

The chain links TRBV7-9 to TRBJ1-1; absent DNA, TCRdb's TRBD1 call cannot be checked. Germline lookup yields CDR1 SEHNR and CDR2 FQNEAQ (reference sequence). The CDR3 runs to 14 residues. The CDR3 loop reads CASSPGSGTGEAFF. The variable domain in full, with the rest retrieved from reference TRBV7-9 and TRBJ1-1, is DTGVSQNPRHKITKRGQNVTFRCDPISEHNRLYWYRQTLGQGPEFLTYFQNEAQLEKSRLLSDRFSAERPKGSFSTLEIQRTEQGDSAMYLCASSPGSGTGEAFFGQGTRLTVV.

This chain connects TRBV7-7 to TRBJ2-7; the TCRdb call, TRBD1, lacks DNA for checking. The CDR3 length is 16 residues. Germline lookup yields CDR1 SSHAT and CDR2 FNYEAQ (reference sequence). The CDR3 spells CASSPGTGASSYEQYF.

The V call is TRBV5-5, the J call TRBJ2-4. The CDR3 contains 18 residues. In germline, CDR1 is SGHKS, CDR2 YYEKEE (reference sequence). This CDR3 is CASSPEVVRVLAKNIQYF.

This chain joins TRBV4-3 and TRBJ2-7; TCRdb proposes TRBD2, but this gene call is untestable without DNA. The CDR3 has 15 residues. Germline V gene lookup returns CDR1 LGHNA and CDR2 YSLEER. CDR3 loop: CASGQDIGTIYEQYF.

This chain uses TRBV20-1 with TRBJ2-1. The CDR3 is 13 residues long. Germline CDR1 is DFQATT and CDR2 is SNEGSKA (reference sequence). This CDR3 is CSARVGNYNEQFF.

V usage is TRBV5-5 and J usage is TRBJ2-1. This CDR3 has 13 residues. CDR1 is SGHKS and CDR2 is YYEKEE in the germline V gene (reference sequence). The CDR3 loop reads CASSLLRYNEQFF. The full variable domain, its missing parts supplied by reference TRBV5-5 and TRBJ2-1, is DAGVTQSPTHLIKTRGQQVTLRCSPISGHKSVSWYQQVLGQGPQFIFQYYEKEERGRGNFPDRFSARQFPNYSSELNVNALLLGDSALYLCASSLLRYNEQFFGPGTRLTVL.

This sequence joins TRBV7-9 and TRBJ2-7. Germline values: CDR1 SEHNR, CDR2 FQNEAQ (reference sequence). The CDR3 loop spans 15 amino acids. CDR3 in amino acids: CASSPRGPHSYEQYF.

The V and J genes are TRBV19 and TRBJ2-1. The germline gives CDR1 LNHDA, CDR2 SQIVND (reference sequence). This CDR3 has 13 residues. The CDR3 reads CASSIQERVEQFF.

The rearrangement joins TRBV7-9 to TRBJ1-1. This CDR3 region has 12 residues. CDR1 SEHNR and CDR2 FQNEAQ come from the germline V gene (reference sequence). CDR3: CASSLLGTEAFF. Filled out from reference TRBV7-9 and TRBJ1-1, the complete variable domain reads DTGVSQNPRHKITKRGQNVTFRCDPISEHNRLYWYRQTLGQGPEFLTYFQNEAQLEKSRLLSDRFSAERPKGSFSTLEIQRTEQGDSAMYLCASSLLGTEAFFGQGTRLTVV.

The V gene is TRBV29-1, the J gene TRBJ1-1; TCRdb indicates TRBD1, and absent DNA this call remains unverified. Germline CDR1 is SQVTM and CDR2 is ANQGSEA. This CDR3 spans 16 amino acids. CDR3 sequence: CSSLGGDRDSRTEAFF.

This CDR3 reads CASSPQGQGAFGYTF. The chain couples TRBV13 to TRBJ1-2; TCRdb's assignment of TRBD1 cannot be checked, as there is no DNA. The germline V gene encodes CDR1 PRHDT and CDR2 FYEKMQ (reference sequence). There are 15 residues in the CDR3.

CDR3 residues: CASSYTILAGEGNEQFF. The rearrangement uses TRBV6-6 and TRBJ2-1; TCRdb's D call, TRBD2, is unchecked because there is no DNA. Germline CDR1 reads MNHNY; CDR2 reads SVGAGI (reference sequence). This CDR3 has 17 residues.

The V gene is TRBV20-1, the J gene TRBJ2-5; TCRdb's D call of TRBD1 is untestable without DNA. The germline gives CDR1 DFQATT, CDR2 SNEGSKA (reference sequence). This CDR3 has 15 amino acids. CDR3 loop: CSARAGGTAQEIQYF.

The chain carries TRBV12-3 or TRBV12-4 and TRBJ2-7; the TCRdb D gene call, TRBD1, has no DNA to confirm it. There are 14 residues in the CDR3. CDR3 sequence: CASSPGLGAHEQYF.

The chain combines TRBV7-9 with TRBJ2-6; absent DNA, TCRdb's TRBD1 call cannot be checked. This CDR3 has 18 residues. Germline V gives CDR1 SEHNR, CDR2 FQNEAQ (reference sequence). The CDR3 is CASSTSGTGRSGANVLTF. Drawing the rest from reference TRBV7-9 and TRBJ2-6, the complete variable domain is DTGVSQNPRHKITKRGQNVTFRCDPISEHNRLYWYRQTLGQGPEFLTYFQNEAQLEKSRLLSDRFSAERPKGSFSTLEIQRTEQGDSAMYLCASSTSGTGRSGANVLTFGAGSRLTVL.

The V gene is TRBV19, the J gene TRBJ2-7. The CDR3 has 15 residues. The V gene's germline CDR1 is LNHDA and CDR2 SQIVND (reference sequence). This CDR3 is CASSIAEPRTYEQYF.